This T cell receptor (beta chain) is from a study of T-cell reconstitution after alpha-beta-depleted transplantation in children. Overall study findings and caveats: About two months after transplant, alpha-beta T cells reportedly came from several hundred expanded graft clones.

Library preparation (for TCRbeta) was performed with unique molecular identifiers. One entry per CDR3 protein results from TCRdb running MiXCR on the PCR reads. In the table there are about 580,000 distinct CDR3 sequences, 27% of which are singletons. With respect to this clonotype: What it binds is not known.

V gave up 6 bases and J gave up 6 bases, with 7 bases separating them. The CDR3 has 11 amino acids. In germline, CDR1 is SNHLY, CDR2 FYNNEI. The receptor's source is a boy under two years old with Wiskott-Aldrich syndrome, due to receive a stem cell transplant. V gene TRBV2 combines with J gene TRBJ2-3; D gene uncertain. This specimen consisted of PBMCs, obtained before TCRalphabeta/CD19-depleted stem cell transplant. Written as DNA, the CDR3 is TGTGCCAGCAGGGTAGGGGATACGCAGTATTTT. Protein: CASRVGDTQYF.